Given below is one TCR beta chain in context. Its cognate antigen is unknown. This record belongs to a study of cytomegalovirus exposure and HLA in healthy donors. CDR3 length equals 16 residues. Germline V gives CDR1 SNHLY, CDR2 FYNNEI. The V end was cut by 4 bases, the J end by 4 bases, with 14 bases between. Amplification used 60 Vbeta primers and 13 Jbeta primers. Generated by immunoSEQ multiplex PCR, the TCRdb table keeps only in-frame clones and is missing some. Its table lists about 79,000 clones. Study-wide results and limits: Rare sequences made up most TCRs, while some public TCRs were found in many donors.

The V gene is TRBV2, the J gene TRBJ2-6, with a weak D call TRBD2 (5 bases). The receptor was derived from a man aged 25-40 years in good health and CMV-seronegative. Input material: PBMCs. Written as DNA, the CDR3 is TGTGCCAGCAGTGCCACCCCCCCGGGAGGGGCCAACGTCCTGACTTTC. Amino acid sequence: CASSATPPGGANVLTF.